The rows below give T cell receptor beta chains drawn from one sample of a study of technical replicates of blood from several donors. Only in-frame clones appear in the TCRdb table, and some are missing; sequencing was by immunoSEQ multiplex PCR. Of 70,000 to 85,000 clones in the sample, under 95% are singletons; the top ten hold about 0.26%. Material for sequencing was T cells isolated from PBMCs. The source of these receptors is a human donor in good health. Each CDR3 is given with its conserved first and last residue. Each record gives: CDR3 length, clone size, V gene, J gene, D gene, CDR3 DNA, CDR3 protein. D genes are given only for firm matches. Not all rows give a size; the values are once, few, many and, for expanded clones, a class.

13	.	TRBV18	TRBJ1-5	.	TGTGCCAGCTCCGACAATAGCAATCAGCCCCAGCATTTT	CASSDNSNQPQHF
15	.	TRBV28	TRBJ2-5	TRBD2	TGTGCGTCTGCGAGGAGACTAGCCACGGGAGAGACCCAGTACTTC	CASARRLATGETQYF
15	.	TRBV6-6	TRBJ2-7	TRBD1	TGTGCCAGCAGTTACCTACAGGGGGCATTTGACGAGCAGTACTTC	CASSYLQGAFDEQYF
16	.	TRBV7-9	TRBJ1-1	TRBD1	TGTGCCAGCAGTCTGACAGGGGGCAGGAAAAACACTGAAGCTTTCTTT	CASSLTGGRKNTEAFF
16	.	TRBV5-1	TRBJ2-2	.	TGCGCCAGCAGCCCCCAGGGGGGACACTTCACCGGGGAGCTGTTTTTT	CASSPQGGHFTGELFF
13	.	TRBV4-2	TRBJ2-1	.	TGTGCCAGCAGCCAAGTAGAGGTCAATGAGCAGTTCTTC	CASSQVEVNEQFF
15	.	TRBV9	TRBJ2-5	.	TGTGCCAGCAGCGTAGCTCTGGCTAGAGTAGAGACCCAGTACTTC	CASSVALARVETQYF
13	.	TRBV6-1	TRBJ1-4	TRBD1	TGTGCCAGCCGGGGACAGGGGGTTGAAAAACTGTTTTTT	CASRGQGVEKLFF
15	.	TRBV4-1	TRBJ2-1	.	TGCGCCAGCAGCCAAGCAATCAACAGCTACAATGAGCAGTTCTTC	CASSQAINSYNEQFF
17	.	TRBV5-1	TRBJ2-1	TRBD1	TGCGCCAGCAGCAACGGACCGATCGGGACAGGAACTAATGAGCAGTTCTTC	CASSNGPIGTGTNEQFF
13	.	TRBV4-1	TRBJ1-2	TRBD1	TGCGCCAGCAGGGCGACAGGGCTCTATGGCTACACCTTC	CASRATGLYGYTF
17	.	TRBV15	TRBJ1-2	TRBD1	TGTGCCACCAGCAGAACAGGGGGCGGATTAGCTAACTATGGCTACACCTTC	CATSRTGGGLANYGYTF
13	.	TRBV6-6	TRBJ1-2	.	TGTGCCAGCAGCTCGGACAGTAACTATGGCTACACCTTC	CASSSDSNYGYTF
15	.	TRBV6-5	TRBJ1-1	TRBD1	TGTGCCAGCAGGGGCAGAAGGACAGGCAACACTGAAGCTTTCTTT	CASRGRRTGNTEAFF
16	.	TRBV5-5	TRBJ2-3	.	TGTGCCAGCAGCGATCCTAGCGTCCCTAGCACAGATACGCAGTATTTT	CASSDPSVPSTDTQYF
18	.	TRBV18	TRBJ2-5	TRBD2	TGTGCCAGCTCACTAACCTCGGTGGGACTAGCGCTACAAGAGACCCAGTACTTC	CASSLTSVGLALQETQYF
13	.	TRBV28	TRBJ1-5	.	TGTGCCAGCAGTCTCAGGGGTTATCAGCCCCAGCATTTT	CASSLRGYQPQHF
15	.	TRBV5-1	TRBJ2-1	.	TGCGCCAGCAGCTTGGAAGTACGAAGGGGCGGTGAGCAGTTCTTC	CASSLEVRRGGEQFF
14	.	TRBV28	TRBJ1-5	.	TGTGCCAGCAGTTTGGGAGGAAGCAATCAGCCCCAGCATTTT	CASSLGGSNQPQHF
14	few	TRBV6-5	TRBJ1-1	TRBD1	TGTGCCAGCAGTACGACAGGGGTGGGAACTGAAGCTTTCTTT	CASSTTGVGTEAFF
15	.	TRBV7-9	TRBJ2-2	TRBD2	TGTGCCAGCAGCCTAGCGGTAGCAAACACCGGGGAGCTGTTTTTT	CASSLAVANTGELFF
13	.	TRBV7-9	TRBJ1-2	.	TGTGCCAGCAGCTTAGTGGGAGGGTTCGGCTACACCTTC	CASSLVGGFGYTF
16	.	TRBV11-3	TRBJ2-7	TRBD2	TGTGCCAGCAGCTTAACCCTAGCGGGAGTCTCCTACGAGCAGTACTTC	CASSLTLAGVSYEQYF
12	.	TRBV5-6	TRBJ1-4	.	TGTGCCAGCAGCTTGGGAGGCGAAAAACTGTTTTTT	CASSLGGEKLFF
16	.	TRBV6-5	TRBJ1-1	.	TGTGCCAGCAGTTACTCGAGGGGGGGAAAGAACACTGAAGCTTTCTTT	CASSYSRGGKNTEAFF
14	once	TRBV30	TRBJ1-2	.	TGTGCCTGGAGTGTACTTGCGGTCGTTCGTGGCTACACCTTC	CAWSVLAVVRGYTF